This record covers a single T cell receptor beta chain. This entry is derived from a study of radiation and T cells in renal cell carcinoma. There are 15 residues in the CDR3. V dropped 1 base and J dropped 0 bases, with 8 bases sitting between them. Per the germline V gene, CDR1 is SGHDT and CDR2 is YYEEEE. The table came from immunoSEQ multiplex PCR; TCRdb's copy has only in-frame clones and leaves some out. This sample yields approximately 43,000 clones, of which roughly 80% are seen a single time; about 30% belongs to the top ten. Time point in this sample: blood 4 weeks post-SBRT, at nephrectomy. The treatment denotes: 15 Gy SBRT to primary tumor, nephrectomy 4 weeks later. The patient's renal cell carcinoma had clear cell pathology.

Sequencing used blood, obtained from a patient whose treatment included radiotherapy and nephrectomy. The chain joins TRBV5-6 to TRBJ1-5; the D is unclear. The TCR sequence derives from a woman in her 70s with renal cell carcinoma. The CDR3, as DNA: TGTGCCAGCAGCTTGAGAGGGCCTAGCAATCAGCCCCAGCATTTT. Residues: CASSLRGPSNQPQHF.